This passage covers 9 T cell receptor beta chains from one sample sequenced in a study of OX40 agonist ivuxolimab in advanced cancers. Using immunoSEQ multiplex PCR, the repertoire was profiled, and TCRdb retains in-frame clones only, with some absent. The sample includes approximately 18,000 clones, less than 75% of them seen just once. The sample consisted of CD4+ or CD8+ T cells sorted from blood, taken in a trial of the OX40 agonist ivuxolimab. Source of these receptors: an adult with an advanced solid tumor such as melanoma, head and neck, liver or kidney cancer.

This sequence joins TRBV25-1 and TRBJ1-2; D not certain. Germline V gene lookup returns CDR1 MGHDK and CDR2 SYGVNS. Trimming took off 3 bases at V and 4 bases at J, with 12 bases between the two ends. The CDR3 runs to 14 residues. Here the CDR3 DNA reads TGTGCCAGCAGTGACCGGGAGGGCCCCTATGGCTACACCTTC. Translated, it gives CASSDREGPYGYTF.

The chain joins TRBV10-3 to TRBJ2-3; no clear D. Germline V gene data show CDR1 as ENHRY and CDR2 as SYGVKD. The V gene lost 1 base and the J gene lost 4 bases, with 6 bases spanning the gap. CDR3 length equals 13 residues. For the CDR3, the DNA is TGTGCCATCAGTGAGTTCGACGCAGATACGCAGTATTTT. Protein sequence: CAISEFDADTQYF.

The table lists this clone with a few counts. The V gene is TRBV9, the J gene TRBJ1-2, with D possibly TRBD1 on 5 matching bases. CDR1 is SGDLS and CDR2 is YYNGEE in the germline V gene. V was trimmed by 2 bases and J by 6 bases, leaving 11 bases between them. The CDR3 has 13 residues. The CDR3 region is CASSVAGNNGYTF. The CDR3 DNA reads as TGTGCCAGCAGCGTGGCAGGGAATAATGGCTACACCTTC.

Note on this clone: Other nucleotide sequences from this sample produce the same CDR3. The V call is TRBV27, the J call TRBJ2-7; D is undetermined. V was pared by 5 bases and J by 1 base, with 3 bases between. Looked up from germline, CDR1 is MNHEY and CDR2 is SMNVEV (reference sequence). The CDR3 runs 11 residues. CDR3 DNA: TGTGCCAGCAGTACATCCTACGAGCAGTACTTC. Residues: CASSTSYEQYF.

J is TRBJ1-5 and V is TRBV19, with D possibly matching TRBD1 (5 bases). This CDR3 has 13 residues. In germline, CDR1 is LNHDA, CDR2 SQIVND (reference sequence). V was trimmed by 7 bases and J by 6 bases, leaving 13 bases between them. CDR3 amino acids: CASTPGGGQPQHF. The CDR3 coding sequence is TGTGCCAGTACCCCCGGTGGGGGTCAGCCCCAGCATTTT.

The gene calls are TRBV10-2 and TRBJ2-7; 11 nucleotides agree with TRBD1. The trim removed 11 bases at V and 2 bases at J, leaving 5 bases unmatched. This CDR3 is 13 amino acids long. Germline V gene lookup returns CDR1 WSHSY and CDR2 SAAADI. CDR3 amino acids: CAAGQGETYEQYF. CDR3 in DNA: TGCGCCGCGGGACAGGGGGAAACCTACGAGCAGTACTTC.

Details on this clone: At one of its ends the junction is not consistent with the germline gene, which may arise from a read error. The chain links TRBV5-6 to TRBJ1-5; perhaps TRBD1 as D (5 bases). This CDR3 is built from 13 residues. CDR1 and CDR2 from the germline V gene are SGHDT and YYEEEE. The CDR3 loop is CASSLGENLPQHF. The CDR3 region has the DNA TGTGCCAGCAGCTTAGGGGAGAATCTGCCCCAGCATTTT.

The genes are TRBV21-1 and TRBJ2-1; the listed D gene, TRBD1, was not tested against the DNA. TRBV21-1 is reported as a pseudogene. The CDR3 sequence is 15 residues long. The CDR3 region is CASSKGTTGDNEQFF. Written as DNA, the CDR3 is TGTGCCAGCAGCAAGGGAACTACAGGGGACAATGAGCAGTTCTTC.

This sequence joins TRBV10-2 and TRBJ2-3; the D is unclear. The V end was cut by 2 bases, the J end by 2 bases, with 11 bases between. Germline V gives CDR1 WSHSY, CDR2 SAAADI. The CDR3 covers 15 residues. The CDR3 nucleotides read TGCGCCAGCAGTGAGATTCCGGCTACCACAGATACGCAGTATTTT. Translated, it gives CASSEIPATTDTQYF.